The rows below give T cell receptor beta chains drawn from one sample of a study of shared T cell receptors in the human thymus. The data were produced by immunoSEQ multiplex PCR, yet TCRdb's version contains in-frame clones alone and is incomplete. The data hold roughly 660,000 clones, with approximately 88% observed a single time. These data were also reused for a study on human thymus T cells.

Specimen: thymocytes. All receptors come from a boy in the first two years of life with a congenital heart defect. CDR3s include the opening cysteine and the closing phenylalanine or tryptophan. Fields, in order: clone size, J gene, V gene, D gene, CDR3 length, CDR3 DNA, CDR3 protein. A D gene is named only where the DNA matches it firmly. A clone size is listed for some rows: how often the clone was seen (once, few, many), or a class if it is expanded.

abundance: -; j_gene: TRBJ2-7; v_gene: TRBV21-1; d_gene: -; len: 14; CDR3nt: TGTGCCAGCAGCAACGAGACAGCGCACTACGAGCAGTACTTC; CDR3aa: CASSNETAHYEQYF
abundance: -; j_gene: TRBJ2-4; v_gene: TRBV4-1; d_gene: TRBD1; len: 15; CDR3nt: TGCGCCAGCAGCCACCAGGGGGCGGCCAAAAACATTCAGTACTTC; CDR3aa: CASSHQGAAKNIQYF
abundance: -; j_gene: TRBJ2-7; v_gene: TRBV18; d_gene: -; len: 18; CDR3nt: TGTGCCAGCTCACCACCGTTTGGGCAGACGCCCCTCCGCTACGAGCAGTACTTC; CDR3aa: CASSPPFGQTPLRYEQYF
abundance: -; j_gene: TRBJ2-6; v_gene: TRBV27; d_gene: TRBD2; len: 19; CDR3nt: TGTGCCAGCAGGAATTTTACTAGCGGGAGGGCACCTGGGGCCAACGTCCTGACTTTC; CDR3aa: CASRNFTSGRAPGANVLTF
abundance: -; j_gene: TRBJ2-3; v_gene: TRBV7-9; d_gene: -; len: 16; CDR3nt: TGTGCCAGCAGCTTAGCCCTGAGTCCTGGCACAGATACGCAGTATTTT; CDR3aa: CASSLALSPGTDTQYF
abundance: -; j_gene: TRBJ2-1; v_gene: TRBV5-1; d_gene: -; len: 15; CDR3nt: TGCGCCAGCAGCTTGGCTGGTGCGGCCTACAATGAGCAGTTCTTC; CDR3aa: CASSLAGAAYNEQFF
abundance: -; j_gene: TRBJ2-1; v_gene: TRBV30; d_gene: -; len: 16; CDR3nt: TGTGCCTGGAGTGTTTCGGTACAGCTACTCTACAATGAGCAGTTCTTC; CDR3aa: CAWSVSVQLLYNEQFF
abundance: -; j_gene: TRBJ2-3; v_gene: TRBV5-6; d_gene: TRBD2; len: 18; CDR3nt: TGTGCCAGCAGCCCCCAGCGGAGGAGCGGGAGAAGCACAGATACGCAGTATTTT; CDR3aa: CASSPQRRSGRSTDTQYF
abundance: once; j_gene: TRBJ2-2; v_gene: TRBV27; d_gene: TRBD2; len: 17; CDR3nt: TGTGCCAGCAGTTTACGGCGGACTAGCGGGAGAGCCGGGGAGCTGTTTTTT; CDR3aa: CASSLRRTSGRAGELFF
abundance: -; j_gene: TRBJ2-3; v_gene: TRBV5-6; d_gene: -; len: 14; CDR3nt: TGTGCCAGCAGCTTGGGGCAGGCCACAGATACGCAGTATTTT; CDR3aa: CASSLGQATDTQYF
abundance: -; j_gene: TRBJ2-2; v_gene: TRBV9; d_gene: TRBD1; len: 16; CDR3nt: TGTGCCAGCAGCGAGCGGACAGGGGGCGCGGACGGGGAGCTGTTTTTT; CDR3aa: CASSERTGGADGELFF
abundance: -; j_gene: TRBJ1-2; v_gene: TRBV18; d_gene: TRBD1; len: 16; CDR3nt: TGTGCCAGCTCACCACGAGGATGGGACAGGGTCGATGGCTACACCTTC; CDR3aa: CASSPRGWDRVDGYTF
abundance: -; j_gene: TRBJ2-7; v_gene: TRBV6-1; d_gene: -; len: 14; CDR3nt: TGTGCCAGCAGTGAACTGGGACACACCTACGAGCAGTACTTC; CDR3aa: CASSELGHTYEQYF
abundance: -; j_gene: TRBJ2-2; v_gene: TRBV30; d_gene: TRBD2; len: 17; CDR3nt: TGTGCCTGGAGCCCCTCTAGCGGGGGGGAAGACACCGGGGAGCTGTTTTTT; CDR3aa: CAWSPSSGGEDTGELFF
abundance: -; j_gene: TRBJ2-2; v_gene: TRBV29-1; d_gene: TRBD1; len: 15; CDR3nt: TGCAGCGCCGTAACAGGGGTGGTGGGCACCGGGGAGCTGTTTTTT; CDR3aa: CSAVTGVVGTGELFF
abundance: -; j_gene: TRBJ1-4; v_gene: TRBV29-1; d_gene: -; len: 14; CDR3nt: TGCAGCGTCCTAGGACCTCCAGGGCTGGAAAAACTGTTTTTT; CDR3aa: CSVLGPPGLEKLFF
abundance: once; j_gene: TRBJ2-1; v_gene: TRBV7-9; d_gene: TRBD2; len: 18; CDR3nt: TGTGCCAGCAGCCTCAGGACTAGCGGGTCAGGCTCCTACAATGAGCAGTTCTTC; CDR3aa: CASSLRTSGSGSYNEQFF
abundance: -; j_gene: TRBJ2-7; v_gene: TRBV6-1; d_gene: TRBD1; len: 16; CDR3nt: TGTGCCAGCAGTGAAGCGCAGGGGGCGGGAACCTACGAGCAGTACTTC; CDR3aa: CASSEAQGAGTYEQYF
abundance: -; j_gene: TRBJ2-1; v_gene: TRBV11-3; d_gene: -; len: 14; CDR3nt: TGTGCCAGCAGCTTAGGGCTAGAGGGCAATGAGCAGTTCTTC; CDR3aa: CASSLGLEGNEQFF
abundance: -; j_gene: TRBJ2-2; v_gene: TRBV30; d_gene: -; len: 16; CDR3nt: TGTGCCTGGAGACCTGTGAGCCCGAGGATTCCCGGGGAGCTGTTTTTT; CDR3aa: CAWRPVSPRIPGELFF
abundance: -; j_gene: TRBJ2-2; v_gene: TRBV28; d_gene: -; len: 18; CDR3nt: TGTGCCAGCAGTTTATCAGGGCGTTCGGGAGCGCGGGACGGGGAGCTGTTTTTT; CDR3aa: CASSLSGRSGARDGELFF
abundance: -; j_gene: TRBJ1-5; v_gene: TRBV12-5; d_gene: -; len: 12; CDR3nt: TGTGCTAGTGTCTTGAGATATCAGCCCCAGCATTTT; CDR3aa: CASVLRYQPQHF
abundance: -; j_gene: TRBJ1-1; v_gene: TRBV7-2; d_gene: TRBD1; len: 14; CDR3nt: TGTGCCAGCAGCCGACAGGGGAGGCTAACTGAAGCTTTCTTT; CDR3aa: CASSRQGRLTEAFF
abundance: once; j_gene: TRBJ1-5; v_gene: TRBV6-1; d_gene: -; len: 15; CDR3nt: TGTGCCAGCAGTGTTGGGGGGGCGAGCAATCAGCCCCAGCATTTT; CDR3aa: CASSVGGASNQPQHF
abundance: -; j_gene: TRBJ2-6; v_gene: TRBV10-3; d_gene: -; len: 14; CDR3nt: TGTGCCATCAGTGAGGAGGGCGGGGCCAACGTCCTGACTTTC; CDR3aa: CAISEEGGANVLTF
abundance: few; j_gene: TRBJ2-7; v_gene: TRBV28; d_gene: -; len: 13; CDR3nt: TGTGCCAGCAGTTCCTTACAGGGCTACGAGCAGTACTTC; CDR3aa: CASSSLQGYEQYF
abundance: -; j_gene: TRBJ2-1; v_gene: TRBV6-6; d_gene: TRBD2; len: 16; CDR3nt: TGTGCCAGCAGTCCCAGCGGGAGGTTCCGTTACAATGAGCAGTTCTTC; CDR3aa: CASSPSGRFRYNEQFF
abundance: -; j_gene: TRBJ2-1; v_gene: TRBV5-6; d_gene: -; len: 18; CDR3nt: TGTGCCAGCAGCTTTCAGTGGAGGGAGGCCTCGGGGTACAATGAGCAGTTCTTC; CDR3aa: CASSFQWREASGYNEQFF
abundance: -; j_gene: TRBJ1-1; v_gene: TRBV30; d_gene: TRBD1; len: 16; CDR3nt: TGTGCCTGGAGTGAACCTCAGACAGGGGAGAACACTGAAGCTTTCTTT; CDR3aa: CAWSEPQTGENTEAFF
abundance: few; j_gene: TRBJ1-2; v_gene: TRBV6-5; d_gene: -; len: 14; CDR3nt: TGTGCCAGCAGATCGAAGACAGGAAACTATGGCTACACCTTC; CDR3aa: CASRSKTGNYGYTF
abundance: -; j_gene: TRBJ2-7; v_gene: TRBV7-2; d_gene: TRBD1; len: 19; CDR3nt: TGTGCCAGCAGCTTAGGTCCCTTATCCCGGGACAGGAGATCCTACGAGCAGTACTTC; CDR3aa: CASSLGPLSRDRRSYEQYF
abundance: -; j_gene: TRBJ1-6; v_gene: TRBV28; d_gene: TRBD1; len: 15; CDR3nt: TGTGCCAGCAGTTTGCTCAGGGGGTATAATTCACCCCTCCACTTT; CDR3aa: CASSLLRGYNSPLHF
abundance: -; j_gene: TRBJ1-1; v_gene: TRBV12-5; d_gene: TRBD1; len: 16; CDR3nt: TGTGCTAGTGGTTTAAGACAGGGTAGGGCAAACACTGAAGCTTTCTTT; CDR3aa: CASGLRQGRANTEAFF
abundance: -; j_gene: TRBJ1-5; v_gene: TRBV7-2; d_gene: TRBD1; len: 19; CDR3nt: TGTGCCAGCAGCTTATGGGGGCCCGGACAGGGCCCGGGTGATCAGCCCCAGCATTTT; CDR3aa: CASSLWGPGQGPGDQPQHF
abundance: -; j_gene: TRBJ2-5; v_gene: TRBV4-2; d_gene: TRBD2; len: 16; CDR3nt: TGTGCCAGCAGCCCGGGACTAGCGGGAGGGGGGGAGACCCAGTACTTC; CDR3aa: CASSPGLAGGGETQYF
abundance: -; j_gene: TRBJ2-7; v_gene: TRBV9; d_gene: TRBD2; len: 16; CDR3nt: TGTGCCAGCAGCGTCGCCCTCACTAGCGCCCGAGACGAGCAGTACTTC; CDR3aa: CASSVALTSARDEQYF
abundance: -; j_gene: TRBJ1-5; v_gene: TRBV7-2; d_gene: -; len: 15; CDR3nt: TGTGCCAGCAGCTTAGGGGGGGTTATAACTCAGCCCCAGCATTTT; CDR3aa: CASSLGGVITQPQHF
abundance: -; j_gene: TRBJ2-2; v_gene: TRBV6-4; d_gene: TRBD2; len: 16; CDR3nt: TGTGCCAGCAGGGGTAGACTAGCGGGAGAGGTCGGGGAGCTGTTTTTT; CDR3aa: CASRGRLAGEVGELFF
abundance: -; j_gene: TRBJ2-5; v_gene: TRBV2; d_gene: -; len: 14; CDR3nt: TGTGCCAGCAGTGAAATGCAGGGTTATTGGGCCCAGTACTTC; CDR3aa: CASSEMQGYWAQYF
abundance: -; j_gene: TRBJ2-1; v_gene: TRBV5-1; d_gene: TRBD2; len: 15; CDR3nt: TGCGCCAGCAGCCCTAAAAGCGGGAGTTTCAGGGAGCAGTTCTTC; CDR3aa: CASSPKSGSFREQFF
abundance: -; j_gene: TRBJ2-3; v_gene: TRBV7-9; d_gene: TRBD1; len: 15; CDR3nt: TGTGCCAGCAGCTTAGAACAGGGGGAGACAGATACGCAGTATTTT; CDR3aa: CASSLEQGETDTQYF
abundance: -; j_gene: TRBJ2-1; v_gene: TRBV4-1; d_gene: TRBD2; len: 16; CDR3nt: TGCGCCAGCAGCCCATACGGGGCTAGCGGGACTATGGAGCAGTTCTTC; CDR3aa: CASSPYGASGTMEQFF
abundance: -; j_gene: TRBJ2-7; v_gene: TRBV6-1; d_gene: -; len: 15; CDR3nt: TGTGCCAGCACCCGACTAGTTGGGGGTTCCTACGAGCAGTACTTC; CDR3aa: CASTRLVGGSYEQYF
abundance: -; j_gene: TRBJ2-1; v_gene: TRBV7-2; d_gene: TRBD1; len: 18; CDR3nt: TGTGCCAGCAGATCCTCCTCCGGGACAGGAAGCTCCTACAATGAGCAGTTCTTC; CDR3aa: CASRSSSGTGSSYNEQFF
abundance: -; j_gene: TRBJ1-2; v_gene: TRBV7-2; d_gene: -; len: 11; CDR3nt: TGTGCCAGCAGCTGGCAGGTTGGCTACACCTTC; CDR3aa: CASSWQVGYTF
abundance: -; j_gene: TRBJ2-5; v_gene: TRBV11-2; d_gene: TRBD2; len: 15; CDR3nt: TGTGCCAGCAGCCACGGACTAGCGGGAGTCGAGACCCAGTACTTC; CDR3aa: CASSHGLAGVETQYF
abundance: -; j_gene: TRBJ2-7; v_gene: TRBV30; d_gene: -; len: 15; CDR3nt: TGTGCCTGGAGTCGGACATTGCAGGGCGCCTACGAGCAGTACTTC; CDR3aa: CAWSRTLQGAYEQYF
abundance: once; j_gene: TRBJ2-3; v_gene: TRBV2; d_gene: TRBD2; len: 15; CDR3nt: TGTGCCAGCCGGCCCGGGAGGAGGAGGGCAGATACGCAGTATTTT; CDR3aa: CASRPGRRRADTQYF
abundance: -; j_gene: TRBJ2-5; v_gene: TRBV5-1; d_gene: TRBD2; len: 17; CDR3nt: TGCGCCAGCAGCTTGTCCCCTCTAGCGGGAGTAGGAAAGACCCAGTACTTC; CDR3aa: CASSLSPLAGVGKTQYF
abundance: -; j_gene: TRBJ1-5; v_gene: TRBV4-3; d_gene: -; len: 14; CDR3nt: TGCGCCAGCAGCCAGAGGGGGGGTAATCAGCCCCAGCATTTT; CDR3aa: CASSQRGGNQPQHF
abundance: -; j_gene: TRBJ1-1; v_gene: TRBV19; d_gene: TRBD1; len: 19; CDR3nt: TGTGCCAGTAGTATAGAACTCGGGACAGGGGGTATGAGGTGGACTGAAGCTTTCTTT; CDR3aa: CASSIELGTGGMRWTEAFF
abundance: -; j_gene: TRBJ2-3; v_gene: TRBV2; d_gene: TRBD2; len: 16; CDR3nt: TGTGCCAGCGGTCGGATCGGGGCTAGCGGGGTAGATACGCAGTATTTT; CDR3aa: CASGRIGASGVDTQYF
abundance: -; j_gene: TRBJ1-4; v_gene: TRBV7-9; d_gene: -; len: 14; CDR3nt: TGTGCCAGCAGCCGGAGCCCGGAAGATGAAAAACTGTTTTTT; CDR3aa: CASSRSPEDEKLFF
abundance: -; j_gene: TRBJ2-7; v_gene: TRBV28; d_gene: TRBD2; len: 15; CDR3nt: TGTGCCAGCAGTGCGCCCGGACTAGGGGTCTACGAGCAGTACTTC; CDR3aa: CASSAPGLGVYEQYF
abundance: -; j_gene: TRBJ2-5; v_gene: TRBV6-6; d_gene: TRBD1; len: 16; CDR3nt: TGTGCCAGCTCCAACCTTGACAGGGATGGTTGGGAGACCCAGTACTTC; CDR3aa: CASSNLDRDGWETQYF
abundance: -; j_gene: TRBJ2-4; v_gene: TRBV12-5; d_gene: TRBD2; len: 16; CDR3nt: TGTGCTAGTGGTATACAGACTAGCGAGTCCAAAAACATTCAGTACTTC; CDR3aa: CASGIQTSESKNIQYF
abundance: few; j_gene: TRBJ2-7; v_gene: TRBV5-1; d_gene: -; len: 13; CDR3nt: TGCGCCAGCAGCCCGACAGGTAACTACGAGCAGTACTTC; CDR3aa: CASSPTGNYEQYF